Given below is one T cell receptor (beta chain) in context. This record belongs to a study of blood T cell repertoires in COVID-19. Overall study: Donors in the United States, Italy and Spain gave samples during acute or convalescent COVID-19. In each case, the material was cDNA or gDNA derived from T cells, B-cell-depleted T cells, or PBMCs.

Under the authors' procedure: Amplification of reference gene primers provided the estimated nucleated cell counts. Here immunoSEQ multiplex PCR was the method, and the copy in TCRdb shows in-frame clones only, minus some. Clone size and the V and J calls come from that table; the DNA yielded D and trimming. The sample has 100,000 to 120,000 clones, more than 75% seen once. The CDR3 extends over 15 amino acids. Germline V gene data show CDR1 as MNHEY and CDR2 as SVGAGI. The ends were cut back, 7 bases at V and 0 bases at J, with 13 bases in the middle. The gene calls are TRBV6-5 and TRBJ1-5; tentatively, D is TRBD1 (6 bases). The sample taken for sequencing was peripheral blood. This TCR was recovered from a woman between 50 and 59 years old with acute or convalescent COVID-19. CDR3 sequence reads: CASKTPDSSNQPQHF. CDR3 DNA: TGTGCCAGCAAAACGCCGGACAGTAGCAATCAGCCCCAGCATTTT.